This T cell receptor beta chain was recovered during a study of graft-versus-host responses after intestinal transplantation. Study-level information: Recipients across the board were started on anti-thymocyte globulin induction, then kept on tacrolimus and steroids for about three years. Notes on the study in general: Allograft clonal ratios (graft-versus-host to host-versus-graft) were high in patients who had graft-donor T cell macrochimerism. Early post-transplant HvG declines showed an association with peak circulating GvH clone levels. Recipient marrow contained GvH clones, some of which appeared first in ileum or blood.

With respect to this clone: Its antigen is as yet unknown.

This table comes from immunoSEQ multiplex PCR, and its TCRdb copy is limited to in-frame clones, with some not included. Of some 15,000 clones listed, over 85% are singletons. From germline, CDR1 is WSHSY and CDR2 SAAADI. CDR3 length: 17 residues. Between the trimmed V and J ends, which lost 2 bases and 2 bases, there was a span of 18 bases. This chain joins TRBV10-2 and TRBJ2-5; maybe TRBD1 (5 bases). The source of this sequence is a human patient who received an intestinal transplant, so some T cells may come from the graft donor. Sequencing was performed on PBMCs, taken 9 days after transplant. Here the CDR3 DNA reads TGCGCCAGCAGTGAGGGTGGGCAGGGTAGAATTCAAGAGACCCAGTACTTC. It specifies CASSEGGQGRIQETQYF.